The rows below give T cell receptor beta chains drawn from one sample of a study of T cells in localized non-small cell lung cancer. Sequencing used immunoSEQ multiplex PCR; TCRdb keeps in-frame clones, though not all of them. The sample carries 130,000 or so clones, 80% to 90% recorded once. The sequencing used peripheral blood, collected before any cancer treatment. The receptors stem from a female donor older than 55 with stage I lung adenocarcinoma. The conserved cysteine and the conserved F or W are not part of the CDR3 here.

TRBV5-1	TRBJ2-3	ASSFEGVGDTQY
TRBV28	TRBJ2-7	ASSRNSGRLGYEQY
TRBV7-8	TRBJ2-7	ASSFVPGQLREQY
TRBV30	TRBJ2-7	AWSPLWLSDSPPSRSGTYEQY
TRBV5-1	TRBJ2-1	ASGRESDNEQF
TRBV9	TRBJ1-5	ASSVEDSNQPQH
TRBV4-1	TRBJ2-7	ASSQGKRGGSYEQY
TRBV11-2	TRBJ1-2	ASSLGGALGYT
TRBV5-4	TRBJ2-2	ASSMGLATGELF
TRBV5-4	TRBJ1-5	ASSVALGPQH
TRBV6-1	TRBJ2-5	ASSTDRGPWETQY
TRBV5-1	TRBJ1-4	ASSSQGKNEKLF
TRBV6-6	TRBJ1-4	ASSPGRGGGVKLF
TRBV4-1	TRBJ2-2	ASSPQASGRAGELF
TRBV28	TRBJ2-4	ASSPGGGYIQY
TRBV7-3	TRBJ1-1	ASSLEGVTEAF
TRBV4-1	TRBJ2-2	ASSQGYRDDTGELF
TRBV7-9	TRBJ1-1	ASSPRGSTEAF
TRBV7-9	TRBJ2-5	ASSFGSGTSETQY
TRBV30	TRBJ1-5	AWSGKSNQPQH
TRBV20-1	TRBJ1-1	SVHSPEAF
TRBV2	TRBJ2-3	ASSSFTTDTQY
TRBV5-4	TRBJ2-7	ASSLRATYEQY
TRBV28	TRBJ1-5	ASIPGFNQPQH
TRBV6-1	TRBJ2-1	AITIAGAIDEQF
TRBV18	TRBJ1-2	ASSPNRGYGYT
TRBV9	TRBJ2-1	ASSVDGTRNEQF
TRBV9	TRBJ2-7	ASSVDLAGGGEQY
TRBV7-3	TRBJ2-3	ASSSSISGRIGTDTQY
TRBV29-1	TRBJ2-7	SVGIGGGQGYEQY
TRBV5-5	TRBJ2-2	ASSLFAFVGTGELF
TRBV6-6	TRBJ2-5	ASSTGLSETQY
TRBV28	TRBJ2-1	ASSLWPGLAGGLSYNEQF
TRBV5-6	TRBJ1-5	ASSFGQGRSNQPQH
TRBV27	TRBJ2-7	ATLRTGGTYEQY
TRBV19	TRBJ2-3	ASNDGRSTDTQY
TRBV5-1	TRBJ2-3	ASSLWSSGYTSTDTQY
TRBV18	TRBJ2-1	ASSPPGGYNEQF
TRBV10-1	TRBJ2-1	ASSDLNRGVRGEQF
TRBV14	TRBJ2-7	ASSQVSGNEQY
TRBV11-2	TRBJ2-3	ASSFDGTTDTQY
TRBV4-2	TRBJ2-5	ASSHPAGGSKVETQY
TRBV6-6	TRBJ1-5	ASSTQGLGNQPQH
TRBV28	TRBJ1-5	AVVRGMAQH
TRBV6-5	TRBJ2-7	ASSYRQGAREQY
TRBV11-2	TRBJ2-3	ASSQGRLAEDTQY
TRBV6-5	TRBJ2-1	ASSFLGLANEQF
TRBV5-1	TRBJ2-1	ASSLVGLGSSYNEQF
TRBV7-8	TRBJ1-1	ASSLIGTEAF
TRBV9	TRBJ2-2	ASSVSPRAEWNTGELF
TRBV10-2	TRBJ2-4	ASSESPSAGAGNIQY
TRBV19	TRBJ2-3	ASSPRLAEGTDTQY
TRBV11-2	TRBJ1-1	ASSFTDEAF
TRBV5-6	TRBJ2-1	ASSIDQGVNEQF
TRBV21-1	TRBJ1-2	ASSYRHAANYGYT
TRBV11-2	TRBJ2-7	ASSIEQGYEQY
TRBV20-1	TRBJ1-4	SAALLGKLF